Each of the 20 T cell receptor beta chains below was sequenced from the same sample in a study of T-cell memory formation after mild COVID-19. Via MiXCR, TCRdb re-called the 5' RACE reads, giving one row per CDR3 protein. The table has roughly 150,000 distinct CDR3 sequences, about 15% seen once. The sequencing input was PBMCs or a T cell subset sorted from them (not recorded which). The receptors come from an adult woman who had mild COVID-19 (a few samples of this study predate the infection). Cell type and time point are not known.

As for this clonotype: This clone may be a read error of a much larger clone one base away. The CDR3 loop reads CASCPSPRQGAQYF. In nucleotides, the CDR3 is TGTGCCAGCTGCCCCTCCCCTAGACAGGGAGCGCAGTATTTT. The V gene is TRBV7-3, the J gene TRBJ2-3, with TRBD1 matching 7 bases. V dropped 8 bases and J dropped 10; count of bases not matched to a gene: 15. CDR1 and CDR2 from the germline V gene are SGHTA and FQGTGA. This CDR3 has 14 amino acids.

The chain uses TRBV19 and TRBJ2-3, with 7 positions matching TRBD2. CDR1 and CDR2 from the germline V gene are LNHDA and SQIVND (reference sequence). The CDR3 extends over 16 amino acids. V was pared by 7 bases and J by 9 bases, with 19 bases of the junction left unmatched. CDR3 loop: CASKPTGGSIHRTQYF. The CDR3 bases are TGTGCCAGTAAACCTACGGGCGGGAGCATTCACCGGACGCAGTATTTT. The complete variable domain, with remaining parts taken from reference TRBV19 and TRBJ2-3, reads DGGITQSPKYLFRKEGQNVTLSCEQNLNHDAMYWYRQDPGQGLRLIYYSQIVNDFQKGDIAEGYSVSREKKESFPLTVTSAQKNPTAFYLCASKPTGGSIHRTQYFGPGTRLTVL.

A few counts support this clonotype. The chain has TRBV7-6 and TRBJ2-3; 11 nucleotides match TRBD1. The CDR3 has 17 amino acids. Per the germline V gene, CDR1 is SGHVS and CDR2 is FNYEAQ. V lost 1 base and J lost 4; bases outside the gene matches: 7. CDR3 sequence: CASSLGVRDRGSDTQYF. DNA for the CDR3: TGTGCCAGCAGCTTAGGGGTCCGGGACAGGGGGTCAGATACGCAGTATTTT. Full variable domain (remainder filled in from reference TRBV7-6 and TRBJ2-3): GAGVSQSPRYKVTKRGQDVALRCDPISGHVSLYWYRQALGQGPEFLTYFNYEAQQDKSGLPNDRFSAERPEGSISTLTIQRTEQRDSAMYRCASSLGVRDRGSDTQYFGPGTRLTVL.

This clonotype was detected a few times. CDR3 DNA: TGCGCCAGCAGCCGGATACCGGACCACACAGATACGCAGTATTTT. It specifies CASSRIPDHTDTQYF. The V and J genes are TRBV4-1 and TRBJ2-3; D is ambiguous. V was clipped by 4 bases and J by 2 bases, with 13 bases between them. The CDR3 contains 15 residues. CDR1 is MGHRA and CDR2 is YSYEKL in the germline V gene.

The genes are TRBV15 and TRBJ2-7; D perhaps matches TRBD2 (5 bases). The CDR3 spans 13 residues. Germline V gives CDR1 LNHNV, CDR2 YYDKDF (reference sequence). V lost 8 bases and J lost 0, with 11 bases in between. The CDR3 sequence: CATRRGFSYEQYF. The CDR3 nucleotides read TGTGCCACCCGCCGGGGATTCTCCTACGAGCAGTACTTC.

In nucleotides, the CDR3 is TGCGCCAGCAGCTTGGGGACTAGCGGGAGCGCCAATGAGCAGTTCTTC. It specifies CASSLGTSGSANEQFF. V and J are TRBV5-1 and TRBJ2-1; 13 bases map to TRBD2. Germline CDR1 SGHRS, CDR2 YFSETQ. The ends lost 0 bases at V and 6 bases at J; junction bases unmatched: 3. CDR3 length: 16 residues.

This clonotype was counted only a few times. J is TRBJ2-3 and V is TRBV5-1; no firm D call. This CDR3 is 14 amino acids long. V dropped 0 bases and J dropped 2 bases, with 7 bases sitting between them. Germline V gives CDR1 SGHRS, CDR2 YFSETQ. The DNA for the CDR3 is TGCGCCAGCAGCTTGGTTGGAGTCACAGATACGCAGTATTTT. Its translation: CASSLVGVTDTQYF.

The sample holds a few counts of this clonotype. The chain combines TRBV4-2 with TRBJ2-3, with 10 bases lining up with TRBD2. Germline CDR1 is LGHNA and CDR2 is YNFKEQ. This CDR3 comprises 19 residues. The ends lost 0 bases at V and 0 bases at J; junction bases unmatched: 9. DNA for the CDR3: TGTGCCAGCAGCCAAGACGGTTCGAATAGCGGGAGGAGCACAGATACGCAGTATTTT. Encoded protein: CASSQDGSNSGRSTDTQYF.

This clonotype appeared a few times. This chain connects TRBV4-1 to TRBJ2-1; 7 nucleotides match TRBD2. The CDR3 totals 17 residues. Germline values: CDR1 MGHRA, CDR2 YSYEKL. The V and J ends lost 0 bases and 4 bases, in that order; junction bases with no gene match: 9. CDR3 nucleotide sequence: TGCGCCAGCAGCCAAGATAGATATGGGGGGGTATACAATGAGCAGTTCTTC. It is translated as CASSQDRYGGVYNEQFF.

This clonotype was seen at least ten times. The chain joins TRBV7-6 to TRBJ2-1, with D hard to call. V lost 6 bases and J lost 5, with 11 bases in between. Germline-derived CDR1 and CDR2 are SGHVS and FNYEAQ. The CDR3 contains 13 residues. The CDR3 DNA follows: TGTGCCAGCAGTCTTAGCAGAGACAATGAGCAGTTCTTC. Translated, it gives CASSLSRDNEQFF. Variable domain in full (rest from reference TRBV7-6 and TRBJ2-1): GAGVSQSPRYKVTKRGQDVALRCDPISGHVSLYWYRQALGQGPEFLTYFNYEAQQDKSGLPNDRFSAERPEGSISTLTIQRTEQRDSAMYRCASSLSRDNEQFFGPGTRLTVL.

This clonotype has more than one count but fewer than ten. The chain employs TRBV6-5 and TRBJ1-6; D gene unclear. Germline loops: CDR1 MNHEY, CDR2 SVGAGI. V was cut by 2 bases and J by 3 bases, with 5 bases left in between. The CDR3 runs 14 residues. The CDR3 sequence: CASSYRGYNSPLHF. The CDR3, as DNA: TGTGCCAGCAGTTACCGTGGCTATAATTCACCCCTCCACTTT.

V usage is TRBV18 and J usage is TRBJ1-1; D not certain. CDR3 length: 13 residues. V was shortened by 3 bases and J by 1 base, with 6 bases between the two germline ends. Germline lookup yields CDR1 KGHSH and CDR2 LQKENI. Here the CDR3 reads CASSPAGNTEAFF. The DNA of the CDR3 is TGTGCCAGCTCACCGGCAGGGAACACTGAAGCTTTCTTT.

The V gene is TRBV5-1, the J gene TRBJ2-7; TRBD1 is a possible D gene (6 bases). Trimming removed 1 base from V and 2 bases from J, with 22 bases in between. There are 18 residues in the CDR3. Germline CDR1 is SGHRS and CDR2 is YFSETQ. The CDR3 loop is CASSLSKMSRGQTYEQYF. CDR3 sequence (DNA): TGCGCCAGCAGCTTGAGCAAGATGAGTCGGGGACAAACCTACGAGCAGTACTTC. The entire variable domain, with the rest obtained from reference TRBV5-1 and TRBJ2-7, is as follows: KAGVTQTPRYLIKTRGQQVTLSCSPISGHRSVSWYQQTPGQGLQFLFEYFSETQRNKGNFPGRFSGRQFSNSRSEMNVSTLELGDSALYLCASSLSKMSRGQTYEQYFGPGTRLTVT.

This clonotype appeared many times. The chain has TRBV2 and TRBJ2-3, with D possibly called TRBD1 or TRBD2 (5 bases each). Germline lookup yields CDR1 SNHLY and CDR2 FYNNEI. The germline V and J ends were trimmed by 6 bases and 0 bases, with 13 bases remaining between them. The CDR3 loop spans 15 amino acids. The CDR3 DNA is TGTGCCAGCAGCGCCGGGACGGCTAGCACAGATACGCAGTATTTT. This sequence encodes CASSAGTASTDTQYF. The full variable domain, its missing parts supplied by reference TRBV2 and TRBJ2-3, is EPEVTQTPSHQVTQMGQEVILRCVPISNHLYFYWYRQILGQKVEFLVSFYNNEISEKSEIFDDQFSVERPDGSNFTLKIRSTKLEDSAMYFCASSAGTASTDTQYFGPGTRLTVL.

The chain recombines TRBV4-3 with TRBJ2-7; 9 bases map to TRBD2. There are 16 residues in the CDR3. V shed 4 bases and J 1 base; nucleotides not matched to a gene: 8. From germline, CDR1 is LGHNA and CDR2 YSLEER. The DNA for the CDR3 is TGCGCCAGCAGCCCTAAGGTCACTAGCGGGTCCTACGAGCAGTACTTC. Translation gives CASSPKVTSGSYEQYF.

Only a few counts were recorded for this clonotype. The chain joins TRBV12-3 or TRBV12-4 to TRBJ2-4; tentative D call: TRBD2 (5 bases). The CDR3 is 14 residues long. V was shortened by 4 bases and J by 3 bases, with 10 bases between the two germline ends. In DNA form, the CDR3 reads TGTGCCAGCAGTTCCGGGAACGACAAAAACATTCAGTACTTC. Its translation is CASSSGNDKNIQYF.

The chain joins TRBV7-3 to TRBJ1-1; D is ambiguous. The germline V and J ends were trimmed by 1 base and 7 bases, with 10 bases remaining between them. The CDR3 contains 13 residues. Germline lookup yields CDR1 SGHTA and CDR2 FQGTGA. CDR3 nucleotide sequence: TGTGCCAGCAGCTTAAGGTCAACGAGTGAAGCTTTCTTT. This codes for CASSLRSTSEAFF.

This clonotype was seen a handful of times. The chain is built from TRBV5-8 and TRBJ2-3; TRBD2 matches at 9 bases. V trimming: 4 bases; J trimming: 4 bases; junction bases outside the gene matches: 7. Germline V gene lookup returns CDR1 SGHTS and CDR2 YDEGEE. This CDR3 has 15 amino acids. CDR3 region: CASSLAGMGSDTQYF. CDR3 bases: TGTGCCAGCAGCCTAGCGGGAATGGGGTCAGATACGCAGTATTTT.

The chain employs TRBV12-3 or TRBV12-4 and TRBJ2-5; no definite D call. The V end lost 6 bases, the J end lost 1 base, and 9 bases lay between the germline ends. The CDR3 consists of 13 residues. In nucleotides, the CDR3 is TGTGCCAGCAGGGAGCAAATCCAAGAGACCCAGTACTTC. Its translation is CASREQIQETQYF.

This rearrangement joins TRBV5-1 to TRBJ1-6, with D uncertain. The germline V gene encodes CDR1 SGHRS and CDR2 YFSETQ. Trimming took off 2 bases at V and 5 bases at J, with 11 bases between the two ends. There are 15 residues in the CDR3. Written as DNA, the CDR3 is TGCGCCAGCAGCTTTTCCCCAGAACATAATTCACCCCTCCACTTT. Protein: CASSFSPEHNSPLHF.